This entry features one TCR beta chain sequence. This record belongs to a study of blood T cell repertoires in COVID-19. Seattle-derived patients entered the study during active infection and were followed longitudinally. The germline gives CDR1 MDHEN, CDR2 SYDVKM. CDR3 size: 15 residues. V dropped 5 bases and J dropped 7; count of bases not matched to a gene: 7. The table came from immunoSEQ multiplex PCR; TCRdb's copy has only in-frame clones and leaves some out. The data show 200,000 to 300,000 clones, about 91% seen once. The receptor comes from a woman in her twenties or thirties with COVID-19, enrolled during active disease. The chain carries TRBV28 and TRBJ2-1; TRBD1 matches at 11 bases. Sequences were obtained from peripheral blood. The CDR3 loop reads CASSPRGQGENEQFF. The CDR3 DNA reads TGTGCCAGCAGTCCTAGGGGACAGGGGGAAAATGAGCAGTTCTTC.